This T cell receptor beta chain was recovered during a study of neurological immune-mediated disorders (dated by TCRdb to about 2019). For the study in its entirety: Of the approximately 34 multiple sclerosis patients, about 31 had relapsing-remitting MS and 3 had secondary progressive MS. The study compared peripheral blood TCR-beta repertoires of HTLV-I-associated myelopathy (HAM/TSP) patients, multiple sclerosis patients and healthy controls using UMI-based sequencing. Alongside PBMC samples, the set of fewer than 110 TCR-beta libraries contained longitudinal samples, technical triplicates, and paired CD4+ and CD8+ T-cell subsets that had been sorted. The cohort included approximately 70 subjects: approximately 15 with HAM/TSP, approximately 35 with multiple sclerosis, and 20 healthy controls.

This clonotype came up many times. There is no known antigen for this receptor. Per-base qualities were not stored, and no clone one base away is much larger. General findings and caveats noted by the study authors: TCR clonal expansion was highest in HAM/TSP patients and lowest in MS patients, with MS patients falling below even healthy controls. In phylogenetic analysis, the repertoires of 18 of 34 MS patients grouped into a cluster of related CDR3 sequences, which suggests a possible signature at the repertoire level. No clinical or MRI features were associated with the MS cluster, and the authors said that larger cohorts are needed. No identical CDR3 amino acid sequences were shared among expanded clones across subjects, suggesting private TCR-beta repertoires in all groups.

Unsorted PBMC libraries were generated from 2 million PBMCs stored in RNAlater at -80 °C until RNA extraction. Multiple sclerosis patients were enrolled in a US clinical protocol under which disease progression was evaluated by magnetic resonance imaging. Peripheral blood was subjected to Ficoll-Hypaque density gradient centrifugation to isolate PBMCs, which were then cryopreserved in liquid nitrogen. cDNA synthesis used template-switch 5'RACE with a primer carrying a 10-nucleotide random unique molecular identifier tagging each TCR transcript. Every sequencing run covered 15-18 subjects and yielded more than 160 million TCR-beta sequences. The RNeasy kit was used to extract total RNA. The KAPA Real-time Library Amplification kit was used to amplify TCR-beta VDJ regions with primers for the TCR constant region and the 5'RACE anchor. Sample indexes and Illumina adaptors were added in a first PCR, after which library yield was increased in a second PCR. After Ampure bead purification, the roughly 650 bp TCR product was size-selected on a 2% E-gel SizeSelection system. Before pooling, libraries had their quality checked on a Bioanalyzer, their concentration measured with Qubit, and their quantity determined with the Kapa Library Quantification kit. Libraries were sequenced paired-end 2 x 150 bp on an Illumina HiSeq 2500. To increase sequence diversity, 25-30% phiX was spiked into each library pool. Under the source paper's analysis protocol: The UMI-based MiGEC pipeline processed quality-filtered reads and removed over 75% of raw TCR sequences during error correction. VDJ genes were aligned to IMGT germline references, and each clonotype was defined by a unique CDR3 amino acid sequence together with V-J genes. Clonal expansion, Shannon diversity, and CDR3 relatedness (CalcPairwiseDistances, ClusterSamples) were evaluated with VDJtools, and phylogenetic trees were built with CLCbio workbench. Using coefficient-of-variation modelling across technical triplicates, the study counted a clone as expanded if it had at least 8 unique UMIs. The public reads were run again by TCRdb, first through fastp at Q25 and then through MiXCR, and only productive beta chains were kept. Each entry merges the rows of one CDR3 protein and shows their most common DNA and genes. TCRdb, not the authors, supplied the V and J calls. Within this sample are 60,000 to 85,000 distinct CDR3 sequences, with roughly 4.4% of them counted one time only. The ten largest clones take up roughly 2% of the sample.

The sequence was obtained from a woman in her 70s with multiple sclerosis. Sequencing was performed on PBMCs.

The CDR3 protein is CATSRGGNQETQYF. The nucleotides read TGTGCCACCAGCAGAGGGGGGAACCAAGAGACCCAGTACTTC. The sequence links TRBV15 to TRBJ2-5; the D assignment is uncertain and may be TRBD1 or TRBD2, with 5 bases supporting each. From a lookup of the germline V gene (reference sequence), CDR1 and CDR2 are LNHNV and YYDKDF. The CDR3 covers 14 residues, taking in both the cysteine and the phenylalanine. Left in the record is the CDR3 DNA by itself, 42 bases read in frame from the first base. Relative to germline, V is 1 base shorter and J is 0 bases shorter, with 6 bases between their ends.